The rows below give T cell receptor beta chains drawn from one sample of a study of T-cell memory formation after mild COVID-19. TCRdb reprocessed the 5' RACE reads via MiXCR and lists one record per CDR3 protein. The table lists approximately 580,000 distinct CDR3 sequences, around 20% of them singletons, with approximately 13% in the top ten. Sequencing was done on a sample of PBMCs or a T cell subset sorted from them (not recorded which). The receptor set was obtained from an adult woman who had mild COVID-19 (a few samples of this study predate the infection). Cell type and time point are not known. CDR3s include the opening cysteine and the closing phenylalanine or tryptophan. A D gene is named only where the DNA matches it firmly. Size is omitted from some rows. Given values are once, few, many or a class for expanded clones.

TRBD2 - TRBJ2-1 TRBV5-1 TGCGCCAGCAGCTTGGAAGCGCGGGGGGACTACAATGAGCAGTTCTTC CASSLEARGDYNEQFF
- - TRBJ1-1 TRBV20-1 TGCAGTGCTCCCCTGACGAACACTGAAGCTTTCTTT CSAPLTNTEAFF
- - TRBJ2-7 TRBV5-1 TGCGCCAGCAGCTTGGACCCCAGCAGCGAGCAGTACTTC CASSLDPSSEQYF
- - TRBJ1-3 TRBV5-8 TGTGCCAGCAGCTTGCTCGCCTCTGGAAACACCATATATTTT CASSLLASGNTIYF
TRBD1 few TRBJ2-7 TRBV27 TGTGCCAGCAGTGAGCCGACAGGGAGCTCCTACGAGCAGTACTTC CASSEPTGSSYEQYF
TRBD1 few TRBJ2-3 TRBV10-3 TGTGCCATCAGTGAGGACAGGGGTACAGATACGCAGTATTTT CAISEDRGTDTQYF
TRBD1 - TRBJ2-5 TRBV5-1 TGCGCCAGCAGAGAAACAGGGGTGTACCAAGAGACCCAGTACTTC CASRETGVYQETQYF
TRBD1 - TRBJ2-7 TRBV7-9 TGTGCCAGCAGCTTTGACAGGGTTTATGCCGAGCAGTACTTC CASSFDRVYAEQYF
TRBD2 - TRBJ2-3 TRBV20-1 TGCAGTGCTAAAGGACTAGCGGGAGGGGGCTGGTATACGCAGTATTTT CSAKGLAGGGWYTQYF
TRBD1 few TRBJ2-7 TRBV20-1 TGCAGTGCGGCCTGGACAGGGATTACGTACGAGCAGTACTTC CSAAWTGITYEQYF
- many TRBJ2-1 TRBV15 TGTGCCACCAGCAGAGACACGGCAAGACAGGGAGGCAATGAGCAGTTCTTC CATSRDTARQGGNEQFF
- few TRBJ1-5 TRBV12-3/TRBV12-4 TGTGCCAGCAGTTTGAGATATAGCAATCAGCCCCAGCATTTT CASSLRYSNQPQHF
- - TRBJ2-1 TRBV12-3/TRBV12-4 TGTGCCAGCAGTGCTGAGGGATATGAGCAGTTCTTC CASSAEGYEQFF
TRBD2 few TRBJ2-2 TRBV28 TGTGCCAGCAGCCCGACTAGCGGGAGGGCCACCGGGGAGCTGTTTTTT CASSPTSGRATGELFF
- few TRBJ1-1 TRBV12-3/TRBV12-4 TGTGCCAGCAGTTTATACCCCTCTACTGAAGCTTTCTTT CASSLYPSTEAFF
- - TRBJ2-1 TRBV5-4 TGTGCCAGCAGCTTGCGAGCGTACAATGAGCAGTTCTTC CASSLRAYNEQFF
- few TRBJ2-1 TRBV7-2 TGTGCCAGCAGCTTAGCGGGTCTCCTCGATGAGCAGTTCTTC CASSLAGLLDEQFF
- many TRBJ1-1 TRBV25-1 TGTGCCAGTTCCGGGGCAGGGAGGGACACTGAAGCTTTCTTT CASSGAGRDTEAFF
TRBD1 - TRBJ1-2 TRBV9 TGTGCCAGCAGCGCGGGACAGGCAGACATGTATGGCTACACCTTC CASSAGQADMYGYTF
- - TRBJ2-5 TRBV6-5 TGTGCCAGCAGTTACTCGAACGGGCTAAGAGAGACCCAGTACTTC CASSYSNGLRETQYF
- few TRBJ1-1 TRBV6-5 TGTGCCAGCAGCATCGAAGGGGGGCGGGACACTGAAGCTTTCTTT CASSIEGGRDTEAFF
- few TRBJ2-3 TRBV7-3 TGTGCCAGCAGCTCACTAGGAATTAGCACAGATACGCAGTATTTT CASSSLGISTDTQYF